These T cell receptor beta chains were read from a single sample in a study of blood T cell repertoires in COVID-19. Profiled with immunoSEQ multiplex PCR; TCRdb holds only in-frame clones, not every one. The sample carries some 41,000 clones, less than 90% recorded once. The sample consisted of peripheral blood. Receptors originate from a human donor in a cohort sampled during active COVID-19. Both conserved end residues are part of each CDR3. D genes are given only for firm matches. Size tells how often a clone was seen (once, few, many) or the class of an expanded clone, and some rows leave it out.

size | J | D | V | length | DNA | CDR3
- | TRBJ2-1 | - | TRBV28 | 15 | TGTGCCAGCAGGCAAAGGACAGCCTCCTACAATGAGCAGTTCTTC | CASRQRTASYNEQFF
- | TRBJ1-1 | TRBD1 | TRBV18 | 13 | TGTGCCAGCTCACGAAACAGGGGGCCTGAAGCTTTCTTT | CASSRNRGPEAFF
- | TRBJ1-1 | TRBD1 | TRBV14 | 16 | TGTGCCAGCAGCCACAGGGGGCATGGGGTGAACACTGAAGCTTTCTTT | CASSHRGHGVNTEAFF
- | TRBJ2-5 | - | TRBV5-1 | 13 | TGCGCCAGCAGCCCTACAGGGTTGGAGACCCAGTACTTC | CASSPTGLETQYF
- | TRBJ2-1 | TRBD1 | TRBV12-3/TRBV12-4 | 13 | TGTGCCAGCACAGGGGGCCCCTACAATGAGCAGTTCTTC | CASTGGPYNEQFF
- | TRBJ2-5 | - | TRBV25-1 | 15 | TGTGCCAGCAGTGAGCCGACACGCAGTTTAGAGACCCAGTACTTC | CASSEPTRSLETQYF
- | TRBJ2-7 | TRBD1 | TRBV5-1 | 14 | TGCGCCAGCAGCTCGCAGGGGGCCCCCTACGAGCAGTACTTC | CASSSQGAPYEQYF
once | TRBJ1-1 | - | TRBV5-6 | 16 | TGTGCCAGCAGCTTGTGGGGAGGGGTCAAGAACACTGAAGCTTTCTTT | CASSLWGGVKNTEAFF
- | TRBJ2-1 | TRBD1 | TRBV7-3 | 16 | TGTGCCAGCAGCTTAACGATCGGGACAGGGCTGAATGAGCAGTTCTTC | CASSLTIGTGLNEQFF
- | TRBJ2-7 | TRBD1 | TRBV2 | 15 | TGTGCCAGCGCGGGTGGGGGGACAGGGGCCTACGAGCAGTACTTC | CASAGGGTGAYEQYF
- | TRBJ2-5 | TRBD2 | TRBV15 | 15 | TGTGCCACCAGCAGAGATCTCGCTAGCGGAGAGACCCAGTACTTC | CATSRDLASGETQYF
- | TRBJ2-3 | TRBD2 | TRBV9 | 14 | TGTGCCAGCAGCGCGGGACTAGCTTCAGATACGCAGTATTTT | CASSAGLASDTQYF
- | TRBJ2-3 | TRBD2 | TRBV5-1 | 15 | TGCGCCAGCAGCTTAACCAGCGGGGGGGCAGATACGCAGTATTTT | CASSLTSGGADTQYF
- | TRBJ1-2 | - | TRBV19 | 13 | TGTGCCAGCTCGACAGTACAGAACTATGGCTACACCTTC | CASSTVQNYGYTF
- | TRBJ2-5 | TRBD2 | TRBV9 | 14 | TGTGCCAGCAGCGGACTAGCGGGGGGCGAGACCCAGTACTTC | CASSGLAGGETQYF
- | TRBJ2-1 | TRBD1 | TRBV11-3 | 15 | TGTGCCAGCAGCTTACTAGGGACAGATAACAATGAGCAGTTCTTC | CASSLLGTDNNEQFF
- | TRBJ1-6 | TRBD1 | TRBV6-6 | 16 | TGTGCCAGCAGTTACGACCGGGACAGGGCGTATTCACCCCTCCACTTT | CASSYDRDRAYSPLHF
- | TRBJ2-3 | TRBD1 | TRBV6-1 | 14 | TGTGCCAGCAGTGACAGGGGGCGAGGAGATACGCAGTATTTT | CASSDRGRGDTQYF
- | TRBJ2-7 | TRBD1 | TRBV12-5 | 15 | TGTGCTAGTGGTTTGGACTGGACAGGGGCCTACGAGCAGTACTTC | CASGLDWTGAYEQYF
- | TRBJ2-7 | TRBD1 | TRBV12-5 | 14 | TGTGCTAGTGGCAAAGGACAGGGGGCCTACGAGCAGTACTTC | CASGKGQGAYEQYF
- | TRBJ1-1 | - | TRBV9 | 14 | TGTGCCAGCAGCGCCGACGGGGTGAACACTGAAGCTTTCTTT | CASSADGVNTEAFF
- | TRBJ1-4 | TRBD1 | TRBV3-1/TRBV3-2 | 14 | TGTGCCAGCAGCCCGGGACAGGGCTATGAAAAACTGTTTTTT | CASSPGQGYEKLFF
- | TRBJ2-7 | TRBD1 | TRBV9 | 12 | TGTGCCAGCAGCGTAGGACAGGGCGAGCAGTACTTC | CASSVGQGEQYF
- | TRBJ2-1 | TRBD2 | TRBV4-1 | 16 | TGCGCCAGCACTGGACTAGCGGGGGGTCTGTACAATGAGCAGTTCTTC | CASTGLAGGLYNEQFF
- | TRBJ2-5 | TRBD2 | TRBV18 | 18 | TGTGCCAGCTCACCACCCGGACTAGCGGGGGCTCGAGTTCAGACCCAGTACTTC | CASSPPGLAGARVQTQYF
- | TRBJ2-7 | TRBD1 | TRBV3-1/TRBV3-2 | 19 | TGTGCCAGCAGCCGCTTTACCGGGACAGGGGGCTATCGGCCTTACGAGCAGTACTTC | CASSRFTGTGGYRPYEQYF
- | TRBJ1-4 | TRBD1 | TRBV5-4 | 15 | TGTGCCAGCGCCCCCGGAAGGGGGCCTAATGAAAAACTGTTTTTT | CASAPGRGPNEKLFF
- | TRBJ1-1 | - | TRBV5-1 | 13 | TGCGCCAGCAGCCAGGGGTTGAACACTGAAGCTTTCTTT | CASSQGLNTEAFF
- | TRBJ1-2 | TRBD1 | TRBV27 | 14 | TGTGCCAGCAGTCCTTGGGACAGGGTTCACGGCTACACCTTC | CASSPWDRVHGYTF
- | TRBJ1-2 | TRBD1 | TRBV5-6 | 16 | TGTGCCAGCAGCTTGGCCGGGACAGGGTCGCCCTATGGCTACACCTTC | CASSLAGTGSPYGYTF
- | TRBJ1-4 | TRBD1 | TRBV6-6 | 16 | TGTGCCAGCAGCCTAGGACAGGGCCCACCCAATGAAAAACTGTTTTTT | CASSLGQGPPNEKLFF
few | TRBJ2-7 | TRBD1 | TRBV6-5 | 14 | TGTGCCAGCCGGGAGGGACAGGGGGTCATGGGGCAGTACTTC | CASREGQGVMGQYF
once | TRBJ2-5 | - | TRBV14 | 16 | TGTGCCAGCAGCCAAGGGCGGCTAGCGAAGAGGGAGACCCAGTACTTC | CASSQGRLAKRETQYF
- | TRBJ2-7 | TRBD1 | TRBV27 | 11 | TGTGCCATTCACAGGGGGCACGAGCAGTACTTC | CAIHRGHEQYF